Shown below are 21 T cell receptor beta chains from a single sample sequenced in a study of T cells in Graves' hyperthyroidism and ophthalmopathy. Amplification of TCR beta CDR3 regions was performed using RNA transcripts as template. The TCR CDR3 first-round RT-PCR relied on the HTBI primer set. TCRdb reprocessed the multiplex PCR reads with MiXCR, giving one entry per CDR3 protein. The sample has around 250,000 distinct CDR3 sequences, around 25% seen once. Input material: blood. These receptor sequences come from a middle-aged woman with Graves' ophthalmopathy.

At least ten counts were recorded for this clonotype. The chain couples TRBV12-3 or TRBV12-4 to TRBJ2-5; TRBD1 might be the D (5 bases). CDR3 length equals 15 residues. Trimming cost V 7 bases and J 5 bases, with 20 bases left between them. The DNA for the CDR3 is TGTGCCAGCACATACTCCGGACAATTCGGCGAGACCCAGTACTTC. This translates into CASTYSGQFGETQYF.

This clonotype was seen more than once but under ten times. Possible read error: a much larger clone is one base away. V gene TRBV4-1 combines with J gene TRBJ2-7; TRBD1 might be the D (5 bases). This CDR3 is 16 amino acids long. Per the germline V gene, CDR1 is MGHRA and CDR2 is YSYEKL. CDR3 residues: CAISQDTAGFSYEQYF. The CDR3 DNA is TGCGCCATCAGCCAAGACACGGCAGGGTTCTCATACGAGCAGTACTTC.

This clonotype was detected ten times or more. The chain recombines TRBV7-2 with TRBJ2-7; unclear D gene. The CDR3 length is 13 residues. CDR1 SGHTA and CDR2 FQGNSA come from the germline V gene. V gave up 5 bases and J gave up 5 bases, with 13 bases separating them. CDR3 DNA sequence: TGTGCCAGCAGCCCCTCCGGGTGGGACGAGCAGTACTTC. This gives the protein CASSPSGWDEQYF.

This clonotype was observed at least ten times. The chain recombines TRBV28 with TRBJ1-5, with TRBD1 as a possible D gene (6 bases). Trimming shortened V by 2 bases and J by 3 bases, and 14 bases separated the two germline ends. Germline CDR1 reads MDHEN; CDR2 reads SYDVKM. The length of the CDR3 is 16 residues. The chain's CDR3 is CASSLKAGVNNQPQHF. CDR3 nucleotides: TGTGCCAGCAGTTTAAAGGCAGGGGTGAACAATCAGCCCCAGCATTTT.

J is TRBJ2-5 and V is TRBV6-4; D uncertain. With 3 bases removed from V and 0 bases from J, the gap between germline ends came to 11 bases. The V gene's germline CDR1 is MRHNA and CDR2 SNTAGT. The CDR3 runs to 15 residues. The CDR3 protein is CASSDSSTYQETQYF. The CDR3 DNA reads TGTGCCAGCAGTGATTCATCGACTTACCAAGAGACCCAGTACTTC.

This clonotype has a count of ten or more. One junction end does not reproduce the germline sequence, and a read error may be involved. The CDR3 sequence: CASSKAGTPFKYF. The CDR3 DNA sequence: TGTGCCAGCAGTAAAGCCGGGACTCCCTTTAAGTACTTC. This sequence joins TRBV6-1 and TRBJ2-4; D might be TRBD2 (6 bases). This CDR3 is 13 amino acids long. Per the germline V gene, CDR1 is MNHNS and CDR2 is SASEGT.

The chain joins TRBV11-1 to TRBJ2-7, with D perhaps TRBD1 (6 bases). Germline CDR1 reads SGHAT; CDR2 reads FQDESV (reference sequence). Trimming cost V 4 bases and J 2 bases, with 21 bases left between them. The CDR3 covers 17 residues. As DNA, the CDR3 is TGTGCCAGCAGCTCCTTGACACCCCCGACAGGAGCCTACGAGCAGTACTTC. It translates to CASSSLTPPTGAYEQYF.

This clonotype came up a few times. One end of the junction is discordant with germline, which a read error may explain. The genes are TRBV30 and TRBJ2-2, with D uncertain. The CDR3 totals 16 residues. Per the germline V gene, CDR1 is GTSNPN and CDR2 is SVGIG (reference sequence). The CDR3 region is CAWNIRHVGNPGELFF. The CDR3 nucleotides are TGTGCCTGGAATATAAGGCACGTTGGGAACCCCGGGGAGCTGTTTTTT.

This clonotype was seen a few times. The chain uses TRBV6-1 and TRBJ1-4; unclear D gene. The CDR3 consists of 13 residues. The germline gives CDR1 MNHNS, CDR2 SASEGT. V lost 0 bases and J lost 7, with 6 bases in between. This CDR3 is CASSEALSEKLFF. The CDR3 coding sequence is TGTGCCAGCAGTGAAGCGCTAAGTGAAAAACTGTTTTTT.

The rearrangement links TRBV6-1 to TRBJ1-1, with D unclear. Germline loops: CDR1 MNHNS, CDR2 SASEGT. V gave up 0 bases and J gave up 1 base, with 6 bases separating them. This CDR3 is built from 14 residues. The CDR3 bases are TGTGCCAGCAGTGAAGCGAGACGGAACACTGAAGCTTTCTTT. This sequence encodes CASSEARRNTEAFF.

V is TRBV20-1 and J is TRBJ2-5; 8 bases are a match to TRBD1. CDR1 and CDR2 from the germline V gene are DFQATT and SNEGSKA (reference sequence). The CDR3 sequence is 16 residues long. J lost 0 bases, V lost 6 bases, and 12 bases had no gene match. Written as DNA, the CDR3 is TGCAGTGCCGGGAAGACAGGGGACCCTTACCAAGAGACCCAGTACTTC. Its protein is CSAGKTGDPYQETQYF.

This clonotype has at least ten counts. The chain links TRBV20-1 to TRBJ2-5; no clear D gene. Germline V gives CDR1 DFQATT, CDR2 SNEGSKA (reference sequence). CDR3 size: 15 residues. Trimming shortened V by 6 bases and J by 1 base, and 18 bases separated the two germline ends. The CDR3 DNA sequence: TGCAGTGCGGGCGAATCTAGAACAACCCAAGAGACCCAGTACTTC. Translation: CSAGESRTTQETQYF.

This clonotype was counted only a few times. The J gene is TRBJ1-3, the V gene TRBV28; possible D gene TRBD1, 5 bases. The length of the CDR3 is 15 residues. Trimming cost V 2 bases and J 0 bases, with 8 bases left between them. The germline gives CDR1 MDHEN, CDR2 SYDVKM. CDR3 nucleotide sequence: TGTGCCAGCAGTTTAGGGGGTTACTCTGGAAACACCATATATTTT. Its translation is CASSLGGYSGNTIYF.

This clonotype was recorded many times. The chain combines TRBV29-1 with TRBJ2-7, with a weak D call TRBD1 (5 bases). The CDR3 loop spans 12 amino acids. The V end was cut by 6 bases, the J end by 5 bases, with 14 bases between. Germline lookup yields CDR1 SQVTM and CDR2 ANQGSEA. Here the CDR3 reads CSVESQGHEQYF. Written as DNA, the CDR3 is TGCAGCGTGGAAAGCCAGGGCCACGAGCAGTACTTC.

The sample holds many counts of this clonotype. The genes are TRBV2 and TRBJ1-1; D not resolved. The CDR3 runs 15 residues. With 1 base removed from V and 7 bases from J, the gap between germline ends came to 16 bases. Germline V CDR1 and CDR2: SNHLY, FYNNEI. The CDR3 nucleotides are TGTGCCAGCAGTGAAGGTCTCCCCGTCTCGGATGAAGCTTTCTTT. As protein: CASSEGLPVSDEAFF.

This clonotype was counted at least ten times. The chain carries TRBV10-3 and TRBJ1-5; D is ambiguous. The CDR3 sequence is 15 residues long. The V end lost 7 bases, the J end lost 2 bases, and 15 bases lay between the germline ends. Germline loops: CDR1 ENHRY, CDR2 SYGVKD. CDR3 sequence reads: CAIMKDGSGNQPQHF. The CDR3 DNA reads as TGTGCCATCATGAAGGACGGCTCTGGCAATCAGCCCCAGCATTTT.

This clonotype was detected many times. V gene TRBV28 combines with J gene TRBJ2-7; 7 nucleotides align to TRBD1. Germline lookup yields CDR1 MDHEN and CDR2 SYDVKM. The CDR3 consists of 16 residues. J was trimmed by 2 bases and V by 6 bases; bases with no gene match: 13. The CDR3 sequence: CASRSPRDSSTYEQYF. The CDR3 DNA reads TGTGCCAGCAGATCTCCCAGGGACAGCTCAACCTACGAGCAGTACTTC. Using reference TRBV28 and TRBJ2-7 for the parts outside the CDR3, the full variable domain is DVKVTQSSRYLVKRTGEKVFLECVQDMDHENMFWYRQDPGLGLRLIYFSYDVKMKEKGDIPEGYSVSREKKERFSLILESASTNQTSMYLCASRSPRDSSTYEQYFGPGTRLTVT.

This clonotype has at least ten counts. DNA of the CDR3: TGTGCCAGCAGCTTTGGACTAGCGGGAGTTTACGAGCAGTACTTC. This translates into CASSFGLAGVYEQYF. The chain couples TRBV7-3 to TRBJ2-7; 13 nucleotides line up with TRBD2. CDR3 length: 15 residues. Germline V gene sequence: CDR1 SGHTA, CDR2 FQGTGA. The J segment lost 4 bases and the V segment lost 3 bases, leaving 3 bases of the junction unmatched.

In its sample, this clonotype was seen many times. V gene TRBV6-5 combines with J gene TRBJ2-7, with D possibly called TRBD1 or TRBD2 (6 bases each). Trimming left V 0 bases short and J 2 bases short, with 14 bases between. Germline V gives CDR1 MNHEY, CDR2 SVGAGI. The CDR3 is 16 residues long. The CDR3: CASSYSLTGGAYEQYF. DNA for the CDR3: TGTGCCAGCAGTTACTCCCTGACAGGCGGGGCCTACGAGCAGTACTTC.

The J gene is TRBJ2-7, the V gene TRBV27; D is ambiguous. The length of the CDR3 is 15 residues. V lost 5 bases and J 3 bases, leaving 17 bases between the germline ends. Germline CDR1 MNHEY, CDR2 SMNVEV (reference sequence). The DNA of the CDR3 is TGTGCCAGCAGTGGTCGTTTTTCCCCGGTCTACGAGCAGTACTTC. It specifies CASSGRFSPVYEQYF.

V gene TRBV12-3 or TRBV12-4 combines with J gene TRBJ1-1; D is possibly TRBD1 (5 bases). This CDR3 has 12 residues. V was cut by 5 bases and J by 10 bases, with 14 bases left in between. This chain's CDR3 is CASSEVTRGAFF. Here the CDR3 DNA reads TGTGCCAGCAGTGAGGTAACTAGGGGAGCTTTCTTT.